Presented here are 30 T cell receptor beta chains from one specimen sequenced in a study of blood T cell repertoires in COVID-19. TCRdb keeps only in-frame clones here, not all; method: immunoSEQ multiplex PCR. The table records about 130,000 clones, approximately 85% of them present only once. Source material: peripheral blood. The origin of the receptors is a human donor in a cohort sampled during active COVID-19.

The CDR3 sequence: CAISDGTVSNYNEQFF. The DNA for the CDR3 is TGTGCCATCAGTGACGGGACAGTCTCCAATTACAATGAGCAGTTCTTC. The chain has TRBV10-3 and TRBJ2-1; 7 nucleotides align to TRBD1. The CDR3 is made up of 16 amino acids. The germline V gene encodes CDR1 ENHRY and CDR2 SYGVKD. V was pared by 3 bases and J by 4 bases, with 9 bases of the junction left unmatched.

J is TRBJ1-2 and V is TRBV27; possibly TRBD1 for D (6 bases). V lost 2 bases and J lost 3, with 10 bases in between. This CDR3 contains 14 residues. Germline V gives CDR1 MNHEY, CDR2 SMNVEV (reference sequence). The CDR3 DNA reads TGTGCCAGCAGTTTACGGGGGGGCGACTATGGCTACACCTTC. Protein sequence: CASSLRGGDYGYTF.

This chain connects TRBV2 to TRBJ1-2; 10 bases align to TRBD1. The germline CDR1 and CDR2 sequences are SNHLY and FYNNEI. The CDR3 is made up of 14 amino acids. V lost 6 bases and J lost 5; bases outside the gene matches: 6. In DNA, the CDR3 is TGTGCCAGCAGCCGGGACAGGGGCATATATGGCTACACCTTC. Translating it yields CASSRDRGIYGYTF. Complete variable domain (other parts from reference TRBV2 and TRBJ1-2): EPEVTQTPSHQVTQMGQEVILRCVPISNHLYFYWYRQILGQKVEFLVSFYNNEISEKSEIFDDQFSVERPDGSNFTLKIRSTKLEDSAMYFCASSRDRGIYGYTFGSGTRLTVV.

The chain couples TRBV28 to TRBJ2-5, with D perhaps TRBD2 (5 bases). From germline, CDR1 is MDHEN and CDR2 SYDVKM. The CDR3 consists of 14 residues. The V end was cut by 2 bases, the J end by 4 bases, with 11 bases between. The CDR3 here is CASSLPTEGETQYF. CDR3 in DNA: TGTGCCAGCAGTTTACCGACCGAGGGAGAGACCCAGTACTTC.

This clone was counted once. This chain joins TRBV6-6 and TRBJ1-2, with 9 bases identical to TRBD1. The V gene end was trimmed by 1 base and the J gene end by 4 bases; junction bases not matched to a gene: 7. The germline gives CDR1 MNHNY, CDR2 SVGAGI (reference sequence). The CDR3 extends over 16 amino acids. The CDR3 nucleotides are TGTGCCAGCAGTTACTTTGATAAGACAGGGGGCTATGGCTACACCTTC. This translates into CASSYFDKTGGYGYTF.

This chain uses TRBV20-1 with TRBJ1-2; TRBD1 might be the D (6 bases). V lost 5 bases, J lost 10 bases, and 14 bases lay in between. The CDR3 has 11 residues. The V gene's germline CDR1 is DFQATT and CDR2 SNEGSKA (reference sequence). The CDR3 bases are TGCAGTGCTGACCGGGGGGCGATCTACACCTTC. Amino acid sequence: CSADRGAIYTF.

This chain uses TRBV12-3 or TRBV12-4 with TRBJ1-4; D possibly corresponds to TRBD1 (5 bases). This CDR3 has 13 residues. V dropped 3 bases and J dropped 5 bases, with 7 bases sitting between them. The CDR3 sequence: CASSFSGNEKLFF. Here the CDR3 DNA reads TGTGCCAGCAGTTTTTCAGGGAATGAAAAACTGTTTTTT.

This clone was recorded once. Germline is not matched at one junction end, which may reflect a read error. This chain uses TRBV6-5 with TRBJ2-7; D remains unclear. The CDR3 contains 11 residues. Germline V lookup: CDR1 MNHEY, CDR2 SVGAGI. DNA of the CDR3: TGTGCCAGCAATTACTTCGCGGAACAGTACTTC. This codes for CASNYFAEQYF.

This clone was recorded only once. The J gene is TRBJ1-5, the V gene TRBV2; a weak D match, TRBD1 (6 bases). Germline CDR1 and CDR2: SNHLY and FYNNEI. The CDR3 has 16 amino acids. V lost 4 bases to trimming and J lost 5 bases, with 18 bases between them. The CDR3 region has the DNA TGTGCCAGCAGTGCGGGCAGGGGAGTGGTGTATCAGCCCCAGCATTTT. It is translated as CASSAGRGVVYQPQHF. Based on the CDR3 plus reference TRBV2 and TRBJ1-5, the full variable domain is EPEVTQTPSHQVTQMGQEVILRCVPISNHLYFYWYRQILGQKVEFLVSFYNNEISEKSEIFDDQFSVERPDGSNFTLKIRSTKLEDSAMYFCASSAGRGVVYQPQHFGDGTRLSIL.

The gene calls are TRBV27 and TRBJ2-1, with TRBD1 matching 8 bases. Germline assignment: CDR1 MNHEY and CDR2 SMNVEV (reference sequence). The CDR3 is 14 residues long. Losses at the gene ends were 3 bases for V and 5 bases for J; bases not matched to a gene: 3. The CDR3 coding sequence is TGTGCCAGCAGTTTCAGGGGGCCTCACAATGAGCAGTTCTTC. It encodes CASSFRGPHNEQFF.

This clone was recorded a few times. The J gene is TRBJ2-2, the V gene TRBV15, with 8 bases aligning to TRBD1. The CDR3 has 16 residues. The junction had 4 bases not matched to a gene; V was cut back by 3 bases and J by 1 base. Germline V gene data show CDR1 as LNHNV and CDR2 as YYDKDF (reference sequence). In DNA form, the CDR3 reads TGTGCCACCAGCAGGGCCGGGACAGGGAACACCGGGGAGCTGTTTTTT. Amino acid sequence: CATSRAGTGNTGELFF.

CDR3 sequence reads: CASSPVGLLETQYF. In nucleotides, the CDR3 is TGTGCCAGCAGTCCAGTCGGGTTGCTAGAGACCCAGTACTTC. This sequence joins TRBV9 and TRBJ2-5; no firm D call. The V end was cut by 5 bases, the J end by 4 bases, with 15 bases between. The CDR3 sequence is 14 residues long. From germline, CDR1 is SGDLS and CDR2 YYNGEE.

The V and J genes are TRBV30 and TRBJ1-1; possibly TRBD1 for D (6 bases). The ends were cut back, 7 bases at V and 7 bases at J, with 13 bases in the middle. Per the germline V gene, CDR1 is GTSNPN and CDR2 is SVGIG (reference sequence). The CDR3 length is 11 residues. CDR3: CASRGGNEAFF. The DNA of the CDR3 is TGTGCCTCCAGGGGAGGGAATGAAGCTTTCTTT.

The chain has TRBV14 and TRBJ2-4; possibly TRBD2 for D (7 bases). From germline, CDR1 is SGHDN and CDR2 FVKESK. This CDR3 contains 15 residues. Trimming cost V 0 bases and J 7 bases, with 13 bases left between them. The CDR3 sequence: CASSQEGGGRNIQYF. The CDR3 DNA is TGTGCCAGCAGCCAAGAGGGAGGGGGAAGGAACATTCAGTACTTC.

The rearrangement joins TRBV12-3 or TRBV12-4 to TRBJ1-2; D is uncertain. Trimming shortened V by 6 bases and J by 8 bases, and 10 bases separated the two germline ends. The length of the CDR3 is 11 residues. The CDR3 DNA reads as TGTGCCAGCAGAGGCCGGGGAGGCTACACCTTC. As protein: CASRGRGGYTF.

The chain combines TRBV7-2 with TRBJ2-3; weak D call: TRBD2 (6 bases). Looked up from germline, CDR1 is SGHTA and CDR2 is FQGNSA. This CDR3 region has 18 residues. V lost 4 bases to trimming and J lost 6 bases, with 26 bases between them. The CDR3 DNA reads TGTGCCAGCAGCTCGCCTGGCCCGGGGCGGGGCTTTGATGATACGCAGTATTTT. This gives the protein CASSSPGPGRGFDDTQYF.

This chain uses TRBV12-5 with TRBJ2-2; no clear D gene. From germline, CDR1 is LGHNT and CDR2 FRNRAP. Between the trimmed V and J ends, which lost 5 bases and 4 bases, there was a span of 11 bases. This CDR3 spans 14 amino acids. The CDR3 is CASGTLSSTGELFF. CDR3 bases: TGTGCTAGTGGTACCCTTAGCAGCACCGGGGAGCTGTTTTTT.

This rearrangement joins TRBV28 to TRBJ1-5; D is perhaps TRBD1 (6 bases). Germline CDR1 and CDR2: MDHEN and SYDVKM. V was pared by 4 bases and J by 3 bases, with 13 bases between. The length of the CDR3 is 15 residues. The CDR3 loop reads CASSSRWTVNQPQHF. The DNA for the CDR3 is TGTGCCAGCAGTTCTCGGTGGACAGTCAATCAGCCCCAGCATTTT.

The rearrangement links TRBV6-5 to TRBJ1-1, with no clear D. V lost 1 base, J lost 1 base, and 4 bases lay in between. CDR1 MNHEY and CDR2 SVGAGI come from the germline V gene. The CDR3 is 13 residues long. CDR3 DNA sequence: TGTGCCAGCAGTTACTTCAAGAACACTGAAGCTTTCTTT. Its translation is CASSYFKNTEAFF.

This rearrangement joins TRBV30 to TRBJ2-3; D perhaps matches TRBD2 (5 bases). This CDR3 is 13 amino acids long. The germline gives CDR1 GTSNPN, CDR2 SVGIG (reference sequence). V lost 3 bases to trimming and J lost 4 bases, with 11 bases between them. The CDR3 nucleotides are TGTGCCTGGAGCTTCGCTAGCTCAGATACGCAGTATTTT. Translation: CAWSFASSDTQYF.

The chain has TRBV6-1 and TRBJ1-4; D uncertain. The V gene's germline CDR1 is MNHNS and CDR2 SASEGT. This CDR3 contains 14 residues. The V end was cut by 2 bases, the J end by 8 bases, with 12 bases between. The CDR3 spells CASSEWRLGEKLFF. The CDR3, as DNA: TGTGCCAGCAGTGAATGGCGTTTGGGCGAAAAACTGTTTTTT.

This clone has just one count. The gene calls are TRBV7-9 and TRBJ1-1; possibly TRBD1 for D (6 bases). The CDR3 length is 16 residues. V dropped 5 bases and J dropped 4 bases, with 20 bases sitting between them. Germline CDR1 is SEHNR and CDR2 is FQNEAQ (reference sequence). Here the CDR3 reads CASSPGPQGWVTEAFF. Written as DNA, the CDR3 is TGTGCCAGCAGCCCCGGGCCCCAGGGGTGGGTCACTGAAGCTTTCTTT.

The V gene is TRBV7-2, the J gene TRBJ2-7, with D unclear. Germline loops: CDR1 SGHTA, CDR2 FQGNSA. V was clipped by 3 bases and J by 5 bases, with 5 bases between them. The CDR3 length is 11 residues. The CDR3 DNA reads TGTGCCAGCAGCTTGAGCCACGAGCAGTACTTC. It yields the protein CASSLSHEQYF. Complete variable domain (other parts from reference TRBV7-2 and TRBJ2-7): GAGVSQSPSNKVTEKGKDVELRCDPISGHTALYWYRQSLGQGLEFLIYFQGNSAPDKSGLPSDRFSAERTGGSVSTLTIQRTQQEDSAVYLCASSLSHEQYFGPGTRLTVT.

The chain carries TRBV29-1 and TRBJ2-3; TRBD1 matches 8 bases. The trim removed 7 bases at V and 7 bases at J, leaving 7 bases unmatched. Germline CDR1 reads SQVTM; CDR2 reads ANQGSEA. This CDR3 has 12 amino acids. The CDR3 DNA sequence: TGCAGCGGTGGGACAGGCGGAAATACGCAGTATTTT. It encodes CSGGTGGNTQYF.

The chain is built from TRBV7-9 and TRBJ1-2, with D perhaps matching TRBD1 (5 bases). Deletions cut 5 bases from V and 1 base from J, with 14 bases between. CDR3 length equals 15 residues. Germline V lookup: CDR1 SEHNR, CDR2 FQNEAQ (reference sequence). CDR3 in amino acids: CASSHLGGFNYGYTF. In nucleotides, the CDR3 is TGTGCCAGCAGCCACCTGGGGGGATTTAACTATGGCTACACCTTC.

V is TRBV9 and J is TRBJ2-5; D unresolved. The CDR3 runs to 16 residues. Trimming shortened V by 0 bases and J by 0 bases, and 12 bases separated the two germline ends. CDR1 SGDLS and CDR2 YYNGEE come from the germline V gene. CDR3 bases: TGTGCCAGCAGCGTAGGTGCGGCACTGTACCAAGAGACCCAGTACTTC. Amino acids: CASSVGAALYQETQYF.

The chain is built from TRBV28 and TRBJ2-4; no definite D call. CDR1 MDHEN and CDR2 SYDVKM come from the germline V gene. V dropped 3 bases and J dropped 4 bases, with 13 bases sitting between them. The CDR3 covers 15 residues. The CDR3 protein is CASSFRNTRKNIQYF. CDR3 nucleotides: TGTGCCAGCAGTTTCAGGAACACCCGGAAAAACATTCAGTACTTC.

This rearrangement joins TRBV27 to TRBJ1-2; D gene uncertain. The CDR3 is 13 residues long. V lost 3 bases and J 6 bases, leaving 11 bases between the germline ends. Germline V CDR1 and CDR2: MNHEY, SMNVEV (reference sequence). As DNA, the CDR3 is TGTGCCAGCAGTTTCCCTGGTTCGGATGGCTACACCTTC. Its translation is CASSFPGSDGYTF.

The chain links TRBV5-1 to TRBJ2-5, with 7 bases aligning to TRBD1. The J segment lost 1 base and the V segment lost 0 bases, leaving 6 bases of the junction unmatched. In germline, CDR1 is SGHRS, CDR2 YFSETQ. The CDR3 extends over 16 amino acids. The CDR3 sequence: CASSLGGRTGQETQYF. CDR3 nucleotide sequence: TGCGCCAGCAGCTTGGGTGGGCGGACAGGCCAAGAGACCCAGTACTTC.

This clone was detected a few times. The chain couples TRBV4-3 to TRBJ1-2; the D is unclear. V dropped 4 bases and J dropped 7 bases, with 19 bases sitting between them. The CDR3 is 15 residues long. CDR1 LGHNA and CDR2 YSLEER come from the germline V gene. CDR3: CASSPTTRGSGGYTF. For the CDR3, the DNA is TGCGCCAGCAGCCCAACTACGCGGGGATCCGGTGGCTACACCTTC.